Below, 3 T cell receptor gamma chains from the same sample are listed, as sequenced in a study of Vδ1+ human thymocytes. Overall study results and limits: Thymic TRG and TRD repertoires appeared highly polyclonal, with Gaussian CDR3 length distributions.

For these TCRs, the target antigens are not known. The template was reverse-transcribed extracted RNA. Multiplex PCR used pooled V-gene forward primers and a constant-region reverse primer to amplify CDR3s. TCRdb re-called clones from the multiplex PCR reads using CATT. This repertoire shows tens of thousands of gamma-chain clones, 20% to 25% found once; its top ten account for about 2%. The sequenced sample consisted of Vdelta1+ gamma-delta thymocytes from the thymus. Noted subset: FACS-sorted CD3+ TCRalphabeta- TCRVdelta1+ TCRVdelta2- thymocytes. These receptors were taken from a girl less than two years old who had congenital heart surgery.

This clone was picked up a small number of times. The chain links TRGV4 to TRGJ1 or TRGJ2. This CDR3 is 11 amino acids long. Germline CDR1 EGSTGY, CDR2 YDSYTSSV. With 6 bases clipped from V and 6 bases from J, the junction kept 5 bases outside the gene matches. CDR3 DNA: TGTGCCACCTGGAGGTTTTATAAGAAACTCTTT. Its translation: CATWRFYKKLF.

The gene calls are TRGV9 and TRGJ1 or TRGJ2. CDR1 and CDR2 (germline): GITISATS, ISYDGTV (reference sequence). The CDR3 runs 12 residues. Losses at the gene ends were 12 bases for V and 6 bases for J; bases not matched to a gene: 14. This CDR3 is CATWDVTYKKLF. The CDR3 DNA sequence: TGTGCCACCTGGGACGTCACTTATAAGAAACTCTTT.

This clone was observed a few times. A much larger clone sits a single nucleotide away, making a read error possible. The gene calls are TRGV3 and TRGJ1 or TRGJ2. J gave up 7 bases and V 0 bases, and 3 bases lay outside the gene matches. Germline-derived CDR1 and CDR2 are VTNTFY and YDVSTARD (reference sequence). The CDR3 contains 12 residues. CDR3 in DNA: TGTGCCACCTGGGACAGGTGCTATAAGAAACTCTTT. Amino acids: CATWDRCYKKLF.